This entry lists 28 T cell receptor beta chains sequenced from one sample in a study of radiotherapy plus CTLA-4 blockade in lung cancer. Data came from immunoSEQ multiplex PCR; TCRdb stores just in-frame clones and leaves some out. The table includes 20,000 to 25,000 clones, about 73% detected once. Material: peripheral blood, obtained from a patient treated with radiotherapy plus ipilimumab. Receptors originate from a human donor with non-small cell lung cancer who had stable disease on radiotherapy plus ipilimumab.

This clone was detected a few times. The genes are TRBV7-6 and TRBJ2-1; the match to TRBD2 covers 10 bases. Losses at the gene ends were 0 bases for V and 3 bases for J; bases not matched to a gene: 2. The length of the CDR3 is 16 residues. CDR1 is SGHVS and CDR2 is FNYEAQ in the germline V gene. The CDR3 DNA sequence: TGTGCCAGCAGCTTAGCGCCTAGCGGGAGCTACAATGAGCAGTTCTTC. Translating gives CASSLAPSGSYNEQFF.

J is TRBJ2-1 and V is TRBV25-1; weak D call: TRBD1 (6 bases). Germline CDR1 reads MGHDK; CDR2 reads SYGVNS. The CDR3 has 15 amino acids. V lost 4 bases and J 3 bases, leaving 13 bases between the germline ends. CDR3 sequence reads: CASSADSSLYNEQFF. The CDR3 coding sequence is TGTGCCAGCAGTGCGGACAGCTCCCTCTACAATGAGCAGTTCTTC.

The rearrangement uses TRBV6-1 and TRBJ1-4; 7 positions match TRBD1. CDR1 is MNHNS, CDR2 SASEGT, per germline. The V gene end was trimmed by 7 bases and the J gene end by 6 bases; junction bases not matched to a gene: 5. The CDR3 covers 13 residues. The CDR3 DNA reads as TGTGCCAGCAAACAGGGGATTGATGAAAAACTGTTTTTT. It translates to CASKQGIDEKLFF.

The V and J genes are TRBV28 and TRBJ1-1, with 9 bases that match TRBD1. The ends lost 5 bases at V and 1 base at J; junction bases unmatched: 5. Germline V gives CDR1 MDHEN, CDR2 SYDVKM. The CDR3 has 15 residues. CDR3 protein: CASSPGDRENTEAFF. For the CDR3, the DNA is TGTGCCAGCAGTCCAGGGGACAGGGAGAACACTGAAGCTTTCTTT.

The genes are TRBV7-2 and TRBJ1-5; TRBD1 aligns across 9 bases. Losses at the gene ends were 6 bases for V and 2 bases for J; bases not matched to a gene: 5. This CDR3 contains 15 residues. Germline V gene lookup returns CDR1 SGHTA and CDR2 FQGNSA. CDR3 DNA sequence: TGTGCCAGCAGTTCGGGACAGGGCCGCAATCAGCCCCAGCATTTT. Its translation: CASSSGQGRNQPQHF.

V usage is TRBV5-1 and J usage is TRBJ2-7, with 9 bases that match TRBD2. The junction had 9 bases not matched to a gene; V was cut back by 4 bases and J by 1 base. In germline, CDR1 is SGHRS, CDR2 YFSETQ. The CDR3 consists of 16 residues. The CDR3 here is CASSPVAGAGSYEQYF. In DNA form, the CDR3 reads TGCGCCAGCAGCCCGGTAGCGGGAGCGGGGTCCTACGAGCAGTACTTC. The full variable domain, with the rest looked up from reference TRBV5-1 and TRBJ2-7, is KAGVTQTPRYLIKTRGQQVTLSCSPISGHRSVSWYQQTPGQGLQFLFEYFSETQRNKGNFPGRFSGRQFSNSRSEMNVSTLELGDSALYLCASSPVAGAGSYEQYFGPGTRLTVT.

This chain links TRBV28 with TRBJ2-1; possible D gene TRBD2, 5 bases. This CDR3 is 14 amino acids long. The V end lost 9 bases, the J end lost 0 bases, and 12 bases lay between the germline ends. Germline assignment: CDR1 MDHEN and CDR2 SYDVKM. The CDR3, as DNA: TGTGCCAGTTTAGAGGGATCCTCCTACAATGAGCAGTTCTTC. Translated: CASLEGSSYNEQFF. The complete variable domain, with remaining parts taken from reference TRBV28 and TRBJ2-1, reads DVKVTQSSRYLVKRTGEKVFLECVQDMDHENMFWYRQDPGLGLRLIYFSYDVKMKEKGDIPEGYSVSREKKERFSLILESASTNQTSMYLCASLEGSSYNEQFFGPGTRLTVL.

The chain carries TRBV18 and TRBJ2-7; D perhaps matches TRBD2 (6 bases). Germline V lookup: CDR1 KGHSH, CDR2 LQKENI. V was cut by 1 base and J by 4 bases, with 11 bases left in between. This CDR3 region has 14 residues. The CDR3: CASSPREAGYEQYF. CDR3 nucleotide sequence: TGTGCCAGCTCACCACGGGAGGCCGGATACGAGCAGTACTTC.

This chain joins TRBV7-9 and TRBJ1-1; 9 bases are a match to TRBD1. V dropped 3 bases and J dropped 11; count of bases not matched to a gene: 4. This CDR3 is 12 amino acids long. Germline loops: CDR1 SEHNR, CDR2 FQNEAQ (reference sequence). Here the CDR3 DNA reads TGTGCCAGCAGCTTCGGGACAGGGTGGGCTTTCTTT. Protein sequence: CASSFGTGWAFF.

The chain combines TRBV6-1 with TRBJ1-1, with TRBD1 matching 8 bases. With V trimmed by 3 bases and J by 3 bases, 0 bases remained unmatched. The CDR3 loop spans 13 amino acids. Germline values: CDR1 MNHNS, CDR2 SASEGT. The CDR3 protein is CASSDRGHTEAFF. In DNA, the CDR3 is TGTGCCAGCAGTGACAGGGGGCACACTGAAGCTTTCTTT.

V is TRBV27 and J is TRBJ2-5; 11 bases line up with TRBD1. This CDR3 is 16 amino acids long. Trimming at V came to 0 bases and at J to 5 bases, leaving 5 bases not matched to a gene. Germline lookup yields CDR1 MNHEY and CDR2 SMNVEV (reference sequence). DNA for the CDR3: TGTGCCAGCAGTTTATCCGGACAGGGGGCATGGGAGACCCAGTACTTC. Encoded protein: CASSLSGQGAWETQYF.

The V gene is TRBV28, the J gene TRBJ2-1; 12 bases are a match to TRBD2. CDR3 length equals 14 residues. Germline V gene lookup returns CDR1 MDHEN and CDR2 SYDVKM. The V and J ends lost 6 bases and 7 bases, in that order; junction bases with no gene match: 4. In DNA, the CDR3 is TGTGCCAGCAGCTATCTAGCGGGGGGGAATGAGCAGTTCTTC. It specifies CASSYLAGGNEQFF.

The chain couples TRBV5-6 to TRBJ2-5, with no clear D. V was shortened by 0 bases and J by 1 base, with 10 bases between the two germline ends. CDR1 is SGHDT, CDR2 YYEEEE, per germline. This CDR3 is built from 15 residues. As DNA, the CDR3 is TGTGCCAGCAGCTTGGGTGGCTTCGGCCAAGAGACCCAGTACTTC. This translates into CASSLGGFGQETQYF.

The gene calls are TRBV18 and TRBJ2-3; TRBD1 aligns across 9 bases. J was trimmed by 1 base and V by 4 bases; bases with no gene match: 3. Germline loops: CDR1 KGHSH, CDR2 LQKENI. This CDR3 is 15 amino acids long. The CDR3 DNA sequence: TGTGCCAGCTCACGGGACAGGGCTCGCACAGATACGCAGTATTTT. Translation: CASSRDRARTDTQYF. The entire variable domain, with the rest obtained from reference TRBV18 and TRBJ2-3, is as follows: NAGVMQNPRHLVRRRGQEARLRCSPMKGHSHVYWYRQLPEEGLKFMVYLQKENIIDESGMPKERFSAEFPKEGPSILRIQQVVRGDSAAYFCASSRDRARTDTQYFGPGTRLTVL.

This chain uses TRBV10-3 with TRBJ2-1; the match to TRBD1 covers 12 bases. Germline V gene sequence: CDR1 ENHRY, CDR2 SYGVKD. Trimming removed 11 bases from V and 9 bases from J; junction bases left unmatched: 11. The CDR3 length is 14 residues. The CDR3 spells CAAQPGQGASEQFF. CDR3 nucleotides: TGTGCCGCCCAACCGGGACAGGGGGCTAGTGAGCAGTTCTTC.

The V call is TRBV19, the J call TRBJ1-3; no clear D. The ends were cut back, 7 bases at V and 2 bases at J, with 9 bases in the middle. Germline CDR1 is LNHDA and CDR2 is SQIVND (reference sequence). This CDR3 has 13 residues. CDR3 nucleotides: TGTGCCAGTACTCAGCAAACTGGAAACACCATATATTTT. As protein: CASTQQTGNTIYF.

The V and J genes are TRBV18 and TRBJ2-3; D remains ambiguous. Trimming left V 3 bases short and J 3 bases short, with 4 bases between. The CDR3 contains 12 residues. Germline CDR1 KGHSH, CDR2 LQKENI. CDR3 protein: CASSPTTDTQYF. Here the CDR3 DNA reads TGTGCCAGCTCACCGACTACAGATACGCAGTATTTT.

The chain links TRBV27 to TRBJ1-4, with D possibly being TRBD1 (5 bases). The CDR3 loop spans 14 amino acids. Germline-derived CDR1 and CDR2 are MNHEY and SMNVEV (reference sequence). V lost 7 bases to trimming and J lost 5 bases, with 14 bases between them. The CDR3 bases are TGTGCCAGCACCTGGGGGGGGAGAAATGAAAAACTGTTTTTT. It codes for CASTWGGRNEKLFF.

The rearrangement uses TRBV12-5 and TRBJ2-3; D gene unclear. V was clipped by 5 bases and J by 1 base, with 16 bases between them. The CDR3 is made up of 16 amino acids. Per the germline V gene, CDR1 is LGHNT and CDR2 is FRNRAP. The CDR3 region is CASGPAGSPGTDTQYF. For the CDR3, the DNA is TGTGCTAGTGGTCCTGCTGGCTCTCCAGGCACAGATACGCAGTATTTT.

The rearrangement links TRBV5-6 to TRBJ2-7; weak D call: TRBD2 (6 bases). In germline, CDR1 is SGHDT, CDR2 YYEEEE. With 3 bases removed from V and 3 bases from J, the gap between germline ends came to 22 bases. The CDR3 length is 17 residues. CDR3 residues: CASSSWAGLHEGYEQYF. In DNA form, the CDR3 reads TGTGCCAGCAGCTCCTGGGCGGGACTTCACGAGGGCTACGAGCAGTACTTC.

The chain uses TRBV9 and TRBJ2-5; 16 bases agree with TRBD2. The CDR3 has 18 residues. Germline CDR1 reads SGDLS; CDR2 reads YYNGEE. J lost 4 bases, V lost 2 bases, and 8 bases had no gene match. This CDR3 reads CASSVGGLAGGRRETQYF. The CDR3 DNA is TGTGCCAGCAGCGTGGGGGGACTAGCGGGAGGGCGGAGAGAGACCCAGTACTTC.

The chain links TRBV10-3 to TRBJ2-7, with 7 bases fitting TRBD1. Germline V lookup: CDR1 ENHRY, CDR2 SYGVKD. The CDR3 is 14 amino acids. The V and J ends lost 3 bases and 3 bases, in that order; junction bases with no gene match: 5. The CDR3 here is CAISDRTGVYEQYF. For the CDR3, the DNA is TGTGCCATCAGTGACCGGACAGGCGTCTACGAGCAGTACTTC.

The chain links TRBV4-2 to TRBJ2-3; D ambiguous. The CDR3 spans 15 residues. The V end lost 1 base, the J end lost 1 base, and 9 bases lay between the germline ends. Germline V gene sequence: CDR1 LGHNA, CDR2 YNFKEQ. CDR3 nucleotides: TGTGCCAGCAGCCAAGTGATTGAGGGCACAGATACGCAGTATTTT. Encoded protein: CASSQVIEGTDTQYF.

V is TRBV5-1 and J is TRBJ2-7, with TRBD2 as a possible D gene (6 bases). The CDR3 spans 14 residues. Germline-derived CDR1 and CDR2 are SGHRS and YFSETQ. V was shortened by 0 bases and J by 3 bases, with 10 bases between the two germline ends. The CDR3 is CASSLAAGRYEQYF. In DNA form, the CDR3 reads TGCGCCAGCAGCTTGGCGGCGGGACGCTACGAGCAGTACTTC.

The genes are TRBV5-4 and TRBJ1-2; weak D call: TRBD1 (6 bases). Germline CDR1 reads SGHNT; CDR2 reads YYREEE (reference sequence). V gave up 0 bases and J gave up 7 bases, with 16 bases separating them. The CDR3 is made up of 15 amino acids. The CDR3 reads CASSLAGAPGGGYTF. The CDR3 region has the DNA TGTGCCAGCAGCTTGGCAGGGGCCCCGGGCGGTGGCTACACCTTC.

The V and J genes are TRBV27 and TRBJ2-7; TRBD2 aligns across 7 bases. Germline trimming cut 5 bases from V and 4 bases from J; bases unmatched to any gene: 8. Germline-derived CDR1 and CDR2 are MNHEY and SMNVEV (reference sequence). The CDR3 totals 14 residues. The CDR3, as DNA: TGTGCCAGCAGTCGGGGCGGGAGTTCTTACGAGCAGTACTTC. It specifies CASSRGGSSYEQYF.

This chain links TRBV19 with TRBJ1-3; D is uncertain. CDR3 length: 14 residues. Trimming pared 3 bases from V and 2 bases from J, leaving 8 bases between. Germline CDR1 is LNHDA and CDR2 is SQIVND (reference sequence). The CDR3 nucleotides read TGTGCCAGTAGTATCGGGGAGACTGGAAACACCATATATTTT. Its protein is CASSIGETGNTIYF.

By proportion, this clone is medium-sized. The chain recombines TRBV19 with TRBJ1-5; D is unresolved. Germline V lookup: CDR1 LNHDA, CDR2 SQIVND (reference sequence). Trimming removed 4 bases at V and 0 bases at J, with 16 bases between. The CDR3 is 17 residues long. The CDR3 DNA sequence: TGTGCCAGTAGTAGACCTCCCTTTGGCATTAGCAATCAGCCCCAGCATTTT. Translated: CASSRPPFGISNQPQHF.